The 7 T cell receptor beta chains presented below share a single source sample, sequenced in a study of cytomegalovirus exposure and HLA in healthy donors. 60 Vbeta and 13 Jbeta primers were used in PCR. Profiled with immunoSEQ multiplex PCR; TCRdb holds only in-frame clones, not every one. The table lists approximately 76,000 clones. The sample taken for sequencing was PBMCs. The receptors come from a man aged 18 to 30 in good health and CMV-seropositive.

This chain connects TRBV29-1 to TRBJ1-4; 7 positions agree with TRBD1. Germline V gene lookup returns CDR1 SQVTM and CDR2 ANQGSEA. V shed 6 bases and J 5 bases; nucleotides not matched to a gene: 6. CDR3 length: 13 residues. CDR3 sequence reads: CSVRTGGNEKLFF. CDR3 in DNA: TGCAGCGTCCGGACAGGAGGAAATGAAAAACTGTTTTTT. Full variable domain (missing parts from reference TRBV29-1 and TRBJ1-4): SAVISQKPSRDICQRGTSLTIQCQVDSQVTMMFWYRQQPGQSLTLIATANQGSEATYESGFVIDKFPISRPNLTFSTLTVSNMSPEDSSIYLCSVRTGGNEKLFFGSGTQLSVL.

The V gene is TRBV6-1, the J gene TRBJ2-2, with a tentative D call TRBD1 (6 bases). The V and J ends lost 5 bases and 7 bases respectively, with 14 bases between them. Per the germline V gene, CDR1 is MNHNS and CDR2 is SASEGT. CDR3 length: 14 amino acids. The CDR3 sequence is CASSRQAEDGELFF. In nucleotides, the CDR3 is TGTGCCAGCAGTAGACAGGCAGAGGACGGGGAGCTGTTTTTT.

The CDR3 here is CASSQIDMGFTADQPQHF. The CDR3 DNA reads as TGCGCCAGCAGCCAAATCGATATGGGTTTCACAGCAGATCAGCCCCAGCATTTT. The chain couples TRBV4-1 to TRBJ1-5; unclear D gene. V dropped 2 bases and J dropped 5 bases, with 22 bases sitting between them. This CDR3 has 18 amino acids. Germline V gene data show CDR1 as MGHRA and CDR2 as YSYEKL.

The chain links TRBV6-5 to TRBJ1-5; 9 positions agree with TRBD1. V gave up 2 bases and J gave up 5 bases; unmatched junction bases: 4. Looked up from germline, CDR1 is MNHEY and CDR2 is SVGAGI. The CDR3 consists of 15 residues. CDR3 sequence reads: CASSYTGQGYQPQHF. For the CDR3, the DNA is TGTGCCAGCAGTTACACGGGACAGGGTTATCAGCCCCAGCATTTT.

The chain links TRBV7-9 to TRBJ2-7, with 7 bases that match TRBD2. Germline V gene lookup returns CDR1 SEHNR and CDR2 FQNEAQ (reference sequence). The junction had 7 bases not matched to a gene; V was cut back by 3 bases and J by 5 bases. CDR3 length: 14 amino acids. CDR3 region: CASSFSSGINEQYF. The CDR3 DNA is TGTGCCAGCAGCTTCTCCAGCGGGATAAACGAGCAGTACTTC.

The J gene is TRBJ1-4, the V gene TRBV9, with unresolved D. Per germline, CDR1 SGDLS and CDR2 YYNGEE. This CDR3 region has 14 residues. V was pared by 4 bases and J by 4 bases, with 11 bases between. CDR3 region: CASSPTNSNEKLFF. The CDR3 DNA reads as TGTGCCAGCAGCCCGACAAACAGTAATGAAAAACTGTTTTTT.

The chain has TRBV7-9 and TRBJ1-3, with D possibly being TRBD1 (5 bases). The germline V and J ends were trimmed by 5 bases and 0 bases, with 11 bases remaining between them. Germline CDR1 and CDR2: SEHNR and FQNEAQ (reference sequence). This CDR3 is built from 15 residues. The DNA for the CDR3 is TGTGCCAGCAGCGGTAGACAGAACTCTGGAAACACCATATATTTT. Protein product: CASSGRQNSGNTIYF.